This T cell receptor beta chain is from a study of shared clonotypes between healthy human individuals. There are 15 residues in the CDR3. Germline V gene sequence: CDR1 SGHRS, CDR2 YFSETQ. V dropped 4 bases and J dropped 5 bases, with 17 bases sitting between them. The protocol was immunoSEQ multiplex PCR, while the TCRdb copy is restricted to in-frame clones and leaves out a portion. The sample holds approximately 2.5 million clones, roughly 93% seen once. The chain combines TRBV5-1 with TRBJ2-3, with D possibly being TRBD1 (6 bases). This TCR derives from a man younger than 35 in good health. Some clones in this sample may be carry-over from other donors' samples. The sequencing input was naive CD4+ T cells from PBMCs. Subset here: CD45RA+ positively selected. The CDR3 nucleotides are TGCGCCAGCAGCGGGGTGGAACAGGGCAAAGATACGCAGTATTTT. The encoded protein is CASSGVEQGKDTQYF.